This T cell receptor (beta chain) appears in the sequencing data of a study of tumor and adjacent non-tumor tissue in lung cancer. Across the study: Some 4.1 million productive TCRbeta reads were obtained per sample on average. General study results and limits: TCR diversity was significantly greater in tumor than normal lung tissue. Normal lung showed higher cumulative top 100 clone frequency than tumor. Tumor TCR diversity, when higher, was linked to shorter survival.

The germline CDR1 and CDR2 sequences are SGHTS and YDEGEE. Trimming removed 2 bases from V and 4 bases from J, with 12 bases in between. The CDR3 sequence is 14 residues long. With respect to this clonotype: What it binds is not known.

RNA was extracted from bulk tissue without any cell sorting. TCRbeta libraries were built with three rounds of nested PCR, modified from ARM-PCR. MiXCR, applied by TCRdb to the multiplex PCR reads, yields one record per CDR3 protein. The sample comprises about 110,000 distinct CDR3 sequences, about 80% of which are singletons, and approximately 22% rests with the top ten. This chain connects TRBV5-8 to TRBJ1-1; a weak D match, TRBD1 (5 bases). The source is an older man with non-small cell lung cancer. The sequenced sample consisted of lung tumor tissue. CDR3 in DNA: TGTGCCAGCAGCTTTCTTTTGGGGCTCACTGAAGCTTTCTTT. As protein: CASSFLLGLTEAFF.